This TCR beta chain came from a study of OX40 agonist ivuxolimab in advanced cancers. Profiled with immunoSEQ multiplex PCR; TCRdb holds only in-frame clones, not every one. The sample has about 80,000 clones; just over 90% are singletons. This clone has more than one count but fewer than ten. Germline loops: CDR1 MDHEN, CDR2 SYDVKM. The CDR3 runs 14 residues. The junction had 5 bases not matched to a gene; V was cut back by 6 bases and J by 4 bases. This TCR came from an adult with an advanced solid tumor such as melanoma, head and neck, liver or kidney cancer. The V gene is TRBV28, the J gene TRBJ1-2, with 10 bases aligning to TRBD1. Here the sequenced sample was CD4+ or CD8+ T cells sorted from blood, taken in a trial of the OX40 agonist ivuxolimab. CDR3 coding DNA: TGTGCCAGCAGCAAGACAGGGGGCGGCTATGGCTACACCTTC. It translates to CASSKTGGGYGYTF.